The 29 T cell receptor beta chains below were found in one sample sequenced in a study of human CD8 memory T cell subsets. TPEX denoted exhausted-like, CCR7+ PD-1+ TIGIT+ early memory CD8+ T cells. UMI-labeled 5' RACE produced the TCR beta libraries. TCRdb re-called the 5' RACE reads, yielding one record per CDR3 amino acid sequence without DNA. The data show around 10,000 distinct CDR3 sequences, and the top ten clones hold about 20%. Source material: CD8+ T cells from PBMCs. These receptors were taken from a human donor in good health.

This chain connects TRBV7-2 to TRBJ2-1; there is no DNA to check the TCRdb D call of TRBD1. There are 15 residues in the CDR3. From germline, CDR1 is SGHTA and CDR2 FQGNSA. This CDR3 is CASSYRGTGTNEQFF.

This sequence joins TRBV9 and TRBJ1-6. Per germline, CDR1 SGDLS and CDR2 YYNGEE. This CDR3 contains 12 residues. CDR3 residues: CASSVGIQPLHF.

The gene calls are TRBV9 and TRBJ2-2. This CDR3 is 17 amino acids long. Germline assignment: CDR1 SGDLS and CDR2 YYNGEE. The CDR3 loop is CASSVRFNEDDTGELFF.

CDR3 sequence: CASYDRGMVGEQYF. The J gene is TRBJ2-7, the V gene TRBV27; TCRdb calls TRBD1, which cannot be checked without DNA. This CDR3 contains 14 residues. Germline loops: CDR1 MNHEY, CDR2 SMNVEV (reference sequence).

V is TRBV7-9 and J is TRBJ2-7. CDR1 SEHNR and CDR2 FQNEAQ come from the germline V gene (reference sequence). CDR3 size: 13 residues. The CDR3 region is CASSFTRDYEQYF.

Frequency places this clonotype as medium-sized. The CDR3 loop reads CASLGGGPLGAFF. The chain carries TRBV28 and TRBJ1-1; TCRdb picks TRBD1, but there is no DNA to check that call. From germline, CDR1 is MDHEN and CDR2 SYDVKM. The length of the CDR3 is 13 residues.

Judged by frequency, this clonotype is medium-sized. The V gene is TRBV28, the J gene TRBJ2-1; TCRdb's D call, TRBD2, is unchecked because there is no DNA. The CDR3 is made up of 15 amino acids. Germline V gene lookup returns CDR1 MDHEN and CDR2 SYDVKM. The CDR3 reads CASRRTSGRMDEQFF.

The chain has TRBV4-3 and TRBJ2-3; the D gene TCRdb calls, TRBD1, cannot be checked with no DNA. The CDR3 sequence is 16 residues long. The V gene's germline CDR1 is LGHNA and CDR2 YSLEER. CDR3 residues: CASSQVDRGLQDTQYF.

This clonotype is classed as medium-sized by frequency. Here the CDR3 reads CASSSRGGASTDTQYF. The rearrangement links TRBV28 to TRBJ2-3; with no DNA, the TCRdb D assignment of TRBD1 cannot be verified. Germline lookup yields CDR1 MDHEN and CDR2 SYDVKM. This CDR3 contains 16 residues.

This chain's CDR3 is CASSTPRSEQFF. The chain has TRBV12-3 or TRBV12-4 and TRBJ2-1; the D call of TRBD2 rests on TCRdb alone, since no DNA is present to check it. The CDR3 consists of 12 residues.

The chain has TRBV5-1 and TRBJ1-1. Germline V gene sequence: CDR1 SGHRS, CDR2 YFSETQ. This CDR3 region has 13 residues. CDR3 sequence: CASSLVTNTEAFF. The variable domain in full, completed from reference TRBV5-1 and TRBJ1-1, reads KAGVTQTPRYLIKTRGQQVTLSCSPISGHRSVSWYQQTPGQGLQFLFEYFSETQRNKGNFPGRFSGRQFSNSRSEMNVSTLELGDSALYLCASSLVTNTEAFFGQGTRLTVV.

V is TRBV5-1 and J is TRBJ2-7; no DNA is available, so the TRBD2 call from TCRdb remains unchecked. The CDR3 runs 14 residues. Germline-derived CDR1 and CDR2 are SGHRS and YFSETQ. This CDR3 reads CASSPEGISYEQYF.

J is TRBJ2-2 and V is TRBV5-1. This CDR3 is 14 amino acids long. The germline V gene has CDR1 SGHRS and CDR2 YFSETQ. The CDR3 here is CASSIGSNTGELFF.

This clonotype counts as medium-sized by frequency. The CDR3 sequence: CASSRGLEEKLFF. J is TRBJ1-4 and V is TRBV13. Germline CDR1 and CDR2: PRHDT and FYEKMQ (reference sequence). CDR3 length: 13 amino acids.

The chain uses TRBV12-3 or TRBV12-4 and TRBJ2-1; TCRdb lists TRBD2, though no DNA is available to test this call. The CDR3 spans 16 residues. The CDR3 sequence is CASSGGLAGGYNEQFF.

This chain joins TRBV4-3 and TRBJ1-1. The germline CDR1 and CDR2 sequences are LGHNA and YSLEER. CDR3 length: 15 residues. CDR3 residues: CASSQGFPGSTEAFF.

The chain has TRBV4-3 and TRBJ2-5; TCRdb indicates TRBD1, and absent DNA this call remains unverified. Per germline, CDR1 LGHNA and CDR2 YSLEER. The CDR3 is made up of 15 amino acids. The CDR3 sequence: CASSPTGTYQETQYF.

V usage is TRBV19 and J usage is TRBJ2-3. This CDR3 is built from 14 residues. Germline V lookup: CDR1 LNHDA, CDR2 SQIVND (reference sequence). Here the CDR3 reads CASSILQNPDTQYF.

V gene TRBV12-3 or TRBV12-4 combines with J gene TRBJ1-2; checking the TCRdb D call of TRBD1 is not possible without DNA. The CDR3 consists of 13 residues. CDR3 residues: CASSRDRGHGYTF.

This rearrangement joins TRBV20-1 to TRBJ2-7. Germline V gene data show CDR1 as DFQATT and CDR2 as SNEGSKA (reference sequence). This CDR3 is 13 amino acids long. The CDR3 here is CSARTVLAYEQYF.

The CDR3 region is CASSGTRTTSSYNEQFF. This sequence joins TRBV2 and TRBJ2-1. The CDR3 contains 17 residues. Germline V lookup: CDR1 SNHLY, CDR2 FYNNEI.

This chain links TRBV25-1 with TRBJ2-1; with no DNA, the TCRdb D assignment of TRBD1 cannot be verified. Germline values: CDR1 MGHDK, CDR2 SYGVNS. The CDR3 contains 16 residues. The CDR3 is CASSESLGGSYNEQFF.

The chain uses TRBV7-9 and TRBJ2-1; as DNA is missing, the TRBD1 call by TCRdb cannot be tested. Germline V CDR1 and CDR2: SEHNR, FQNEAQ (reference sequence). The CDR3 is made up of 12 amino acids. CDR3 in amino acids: CASRRGQNEQFF.

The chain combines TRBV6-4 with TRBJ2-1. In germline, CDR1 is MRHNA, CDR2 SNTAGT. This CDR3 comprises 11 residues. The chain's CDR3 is CASSGGNEQFF.

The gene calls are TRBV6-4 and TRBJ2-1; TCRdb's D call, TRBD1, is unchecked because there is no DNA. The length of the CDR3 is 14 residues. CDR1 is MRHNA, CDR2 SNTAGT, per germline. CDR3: CASSDGTGPNEQFF.

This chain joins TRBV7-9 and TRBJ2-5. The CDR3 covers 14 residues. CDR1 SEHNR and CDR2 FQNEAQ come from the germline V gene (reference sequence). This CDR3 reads CASSSIRLQETQYF.

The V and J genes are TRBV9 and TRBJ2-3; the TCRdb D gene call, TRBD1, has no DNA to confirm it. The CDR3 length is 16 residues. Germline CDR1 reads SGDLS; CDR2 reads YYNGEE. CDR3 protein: CASSVWGAQNTDTQYF.

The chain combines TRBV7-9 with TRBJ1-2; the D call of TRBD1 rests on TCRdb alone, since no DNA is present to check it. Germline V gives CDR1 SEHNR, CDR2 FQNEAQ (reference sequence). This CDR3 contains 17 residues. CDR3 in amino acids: CASSSDHEKTGNYGYTF.

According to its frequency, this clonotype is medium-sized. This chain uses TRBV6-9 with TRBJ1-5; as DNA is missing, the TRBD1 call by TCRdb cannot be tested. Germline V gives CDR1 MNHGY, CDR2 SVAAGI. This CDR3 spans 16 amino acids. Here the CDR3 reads CASTPQAKRGNQPQHF.